This entry describes one T cell receptor (beta chain). Its antigen is still unknown. No much larger clone exists at a distance of one base, and base qualities are not known. The data derive from a study of T cell repertoires in cytomegalovirus infection (dated by TCRdb to about 2019). As for the study more broadly: Peptide stimulations targeted recently identified HLA-C-restricted CMV epitopes, whose presentation resists viral immunomodulation, together with well-studied HLA-B-restricted epitopes. Because public TCR beta signatures pointed to carriage of CMV infection together with the matching HLA type, the HLA type of each donor mattered for the analysis. The study at large found these results: In both this cohort and an independent cohort of 350 or so donors, the cumulative frequency of public TCR beta family members distinguished carriers of CMV infection plus the relevant HLA type. In the ex vivo response, HLA-C-restricted CMV-specific TCR beta clonotypes were dominant, and in two of eight donors the single most frequent clonotype came from this HLA-C-restricted group.

Sample treatment or condition, as interpreted from the label and publication: in vitro stimulation with specific CMV peptide epitopes to enrich CMV-specific T cells. TCRdb lists the instrument as Illumina HiSeq 1500. Using fastp at Q25 and MiXCR, TCRdb reprocessed the public reads and kept productive beta chains. Identical CDR3 protein sequences are pooled into one entry, listed with their most common genes and DNA. The sample table holds 350,000 to 400,000 distinct CDR3 sequences, of which about 32% were seen once. Clones ranked in the top ten supply approximately 13% of the sample. The V end gives up 4 bases and the J end 6 bases, leaving 5 bases in the junction not matched to a gene. There are 14 amino acids in the CDR3, from cysteine to phenylalanine inclusive. The sequence is cut down to CDR3 DNA, 42 bases in frame from base 1. CDR1 and CDR2, per the germline V gene, are MGHDK and SYGVNS.

The clonotype was recovered from a human donor in good health (CMV status not recorded). Some clones in this sample may be carry-over from other donors' samples. This chain joins TRBV25-1 to TRBJ1-5; 8 central nucleotides agree with TRBD1. The specimen comprised cultured PBMCs, sampled from culture after CMV antigen stimulation. The sequenced DNA is TGTGCCAGCAGTGCGACAGGGGCCGCTCAGCCCCAGCATTTT. Its coded protein is CASSATGAAQPQHF.